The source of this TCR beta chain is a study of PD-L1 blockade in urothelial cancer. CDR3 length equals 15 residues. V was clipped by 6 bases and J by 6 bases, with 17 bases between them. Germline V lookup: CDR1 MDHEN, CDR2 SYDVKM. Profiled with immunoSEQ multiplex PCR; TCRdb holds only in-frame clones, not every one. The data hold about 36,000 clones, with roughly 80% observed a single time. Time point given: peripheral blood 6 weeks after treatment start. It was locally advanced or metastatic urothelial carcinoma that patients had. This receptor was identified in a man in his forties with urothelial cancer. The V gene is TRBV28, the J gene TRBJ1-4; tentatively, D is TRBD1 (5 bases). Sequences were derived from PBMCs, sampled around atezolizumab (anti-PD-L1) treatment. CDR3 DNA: TGTGCCAGCAGACTCCTCGGGGAGGGGTATGAAAAACTGTTTTTT. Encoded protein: CASRLLGEGYEKLFF.